The 17 T cell receptor beta chains given below trace back to one sample, sequenced in a study of post-analysis software for immune sequencing data. Sequencing libraries made from TCR beta cDNA carried unique molecular identifiers. TCRdb called the PCR reads again in MiXCR, with one record for every CDR3 protein. The sample includes 150,000 to 200,000 distinct CDR3 sequences, roughly 35% seen only once; the top ten take 25% to 35%. The sample here was blood, taken after autologous hematopoietic stem cell transplantation. The receptors originated from a girl aged 10 to 17 with multiple sclerosis.

V gene TRBV29-1 combines with J gene TRBJ2-7; D not certain. Germline CDR1 SQVTM, CDR2 ANQGSEA. Trimming cost V 7 bases and J 6 bases, with 22 bases left between them. CDR3 length: 14 residues. The CDR3 nucleotides are TGCAGCGCCCGAATCGCGTCCCGAGGCCCCGAGCAGTACTTC. Protein sequence: CSARIASRGPEQYF.

This clonotype turned up a few times. This rearrangement joins TRBV20-1 to TRBJ2-3, with D perhaps TRBD2 (5 bases). The CDR3 length is 12 residues. Trimming shortened V by 0 bases and J by 5 bases, and 6 bases separated the two germline ends. Germline V CDR1 and CDR2: DFQATT, SNEGSKA (reference sequence). The CDR3 sequence is CSAREGVDTQYF. Here the CDR3 DNA reads TGCAGTGCTAGAGAGGGAGTAGATACGCAGTATTTT.

Concerning this clonotype itself: A much larger clone is a single base away; this may be a read error. J is TRBJ1-1 and V is TRBV10-3; D not resolved. Trimming stripped 7 bases from V and 4 bases from J, with 13 bases between. Germline CDR1 reads ENHRY; CDR2 reads SYGVKD. The CDR3 has 13 residues. CDR3 loop: CAIKAEMSTEAFF. The CDR3 bases are TGTGCCATCAAGGCAGAGATGAGCACTGAAGCTTTCTTT.

This clonotype was seen only a few times. The V and J genes are TRBV7-9 and TRBJ2-5, with TRBD1 as a possible D gene (6 bases). CDR1 SEHNR and CDR2 FQNEAQ come from the germline V gene (reference sequence). The V end was cut by 8 bases, the J end by 4 bases, with 8 bases between. The length of the CDR3 is 11 residues. CDR3 bases: TGTGCCAGCCAGGGGCGAGAGACCCAGTACTTC. It translates to CASQGRETQYF.

The rearrangement joins TRBV7-2 to TRBJ2-3; TRBD2 matches at 7 bases. J was trimmed by 2 bases and V by 1 base; bases with no gene match: 6. The CDR3 runs 16 residues. CDR1 is SGHTA and CDR2 is FQGNSA in the germline V gene. Here the CDR3 reads CASSLGPSGDTDTQYF. CDR3 bases: TGTGCCAGCAGCTTAGGTCCTAGCGGAGACACAGATACGCAGTATTTT.

The chain has TRBV7-8 and TRBJ2-1; 10 bases are shared with TRBD2. V lost 0 bases and J lost 9; bases outside the gene matches: 5. Germline V gene sequence: CDR1 SGHVS, CDR2 FQNEAQ. The CDR3 covers 15 residues. The CDR3 coding sequence is TGTGCCAGCAGCTTAGCTAGCGGGGGGTTGCTTGAGCAGTTCTTC. It specifies CASSLASGGLLEQFF.

In this sample, this clonotype turned up a few times. The chain combines TRBV3-1 with TRBJ2-7; D is perhaps TRBD1 or TRBD2 (5 bases each). The CDR3 contains 12 residues. Germline V gene lookup returns CDR1 LGHDT and CDR2 YNNKEL (reference sequence). V was cut by 4 bases and J by 8 bases, with 12 bases left in between. CDR3 in amino acids: CASSLPPGQQYF. For the CDR3, the DNA is TGTGCCAGCAGCCTACCCCCGGGACAGCAGTACTTC.

The J gene is TRBJ2-3, the V gene TRBV7-2, with D unresolved. Trimming stripped 4 bases from V and 0 bases from J, with 11 bases between. The germline gives CDR1 SGHTA, CDR2 FQGNSA. The length of the CDR3 is 15 residues. Here the CDR3 reads CASSSWPTSTDTQYF. The CDR3 DNA is TGTGCCAGCAGCTCCTGGCCAACTAGCACAGATACGCAGTATTTT. Combining the CDR3 with reference TRBV7-2 and TRBJ2-3 gives the whole variable domain GAGVSQSPSNKVTEKGKDVELRCDPISGHTALYWYRQSLGQGLEFLIYFQGNSAPDKSGLPSDRFSAERTGGSVSTLTIQRTQQEDSAVYLCASSSWPTSTDTQYFGPGTRLTVL.

The V gene is TRBV6-2 or TRBV6-3, the J gene TRBJ1-1; D might be TRBD1 (5 bases). The CDR3 extends over 12 amino acids. The germline V gene has CDR1 MNHEY and CDR2 SVGEGT. Trimming took off 2 bases at V and 7 bases at J, with 8 bases between the two ends. The CDR3: CASSYAQGEAFF. The CDR3 nucleotides read TGTGCCAGCAGTTACGCCCAGGGTGAAGCTTTCTTT.

This clonotype appeared a few times. The chain has TRBV28 and TRBJ1-2; 7 bases align to TRBD1. CDR1 is MDHEN, CDR2 SYDVKM, per germline. This CDR3 contains 14 residues. With V trimmed by 7 bases and J by 4 bases, 9 bases remained unmatched. CDR3 in DNA: TGTGCCAGCACCCAAGGGGGCAGACTCTATGGCTACACCTTC. Translation gives CASTQGGRLYGYTF.

The chain couples TRBV15 to TRBJ2-7; tentative D call: TRBD1 (6 bases). The CDR3 is 14 amino acids. The germline CDR1 and CDR2 sequences are LNHNV and YYDKDF (reference sequence). V lost 0 bases and J 8 bases, leaving 14 bases between the germline ends. The CDR3 is CATSRDRTEAKQYF. CDR3 nucleotide sequence: TGTGCCACCAGCAGAGATAGGACAGAGGCCAAGCAGTACTTC.

This clonotype was found a few times. This rearrangement joins TRBV12-3 or TRBV12-4 to TRBJ2-1, with 7 bases matching TRBD2. V dropped 3 bases and J dropped 8; count of bases not matched to a gene: 10. CDR3 size: 15 residues. For the CDR3, the DNA is TGTGCCAGCAGTTTCGGGGGAGGGCCGAGGGATGAGCAGTTCTTC. Translation gives CASSFGGGPRDEQFF.

This clonotype was picked up many times. CDR3 residues: CSERDPSTDTQYF. CDR3 nucleotide sequence: TGCAGCGAGCGGGACCCTAGCACAGATACGCAGTATTTT. The chain carries TRBV29-1 and TRBJ2-3; TRBD2 matches 7 bases. Trimming removed 7 bases from V and 0 bases from J; junction bases left unmatched: 4. The CDR3 runs to 13 residues. Germline V gene lookup returns CDR1 SQVTM and CDR2 ANQGSEA.

The chain carries TRBV6-1 and TRBJ2-3; no firm D call. The V and J ends lost 5 bases and 2 bases respectively, with 11 bases between them. Per germline, CDR1 MNHNS and CDR2 SASEGT. The CDR3 is 14 residues long. CDR3 region: CASSLGGDTDTQYF. The CDR3 coding sequence is TGTGCCAGCAGTTTGGGCGGTGACACAGATACGCAGTATTTT.

DNA for the CDR3: TGCAGTGCTAGAGACCCATTGCGGGAGGGAAATTACGAGCAGTACTTC. Translation gives CSARDPLREGNYEQYF. The chain employs TRBV20-1 and TRBJ2-5; 9 nucleotides agree with TRBD2. The J call is in doubt because the DNA end fits TRBJ2-7 better. This CDR3 region has 16 residues. Germline CDR1 DFQATT, CDR2 SNEGSKA (reference sequence).

This clonotype was recorded many times. The J gene is TRBJ1-1, the V gene TRBV4-2; D is possibly TRBD1 (5 bases). Trimming pared 0 bases from V and 1 base from J, leaving 12 bases between. The CDR3 is 16 residues long. The germline V gene encodes CDR1 LGHNA and CDR2 YNFKEQ. CDR3 bases: TGTGCCAGCAGCCAAGACGGCTGGGGCACGAACACTGAAGCTTTCTTT. Amino acid sequence: CASSQDGWGTNTEAFF.

By share of the sample, this clonotype is medium-sized (0.01 to 0.1%). This chain joins TRBV7-9 and TRBJ2-5; D gene uncertain. Germline V gene lookup returns CDR1 SEHNR and CDR2 FQNEAQ (reference sequence). The CDR3 extends over 13 amino acids. Deletions cut 5 bases from V and 1 base from J, with 8 bases between. This chain's CDR3 is CASSASTQETQYF. DNA for the CDR3: TGTGCCAGCAGCGCCTCTACCCAAGAGACCCAGTACTTC. The full variable domain, with the rest looked up from reference TRBV7-9 and TRBJ2-5, is DTGVSQNPRHKITKRGQNVTFRCDPISEHNRLYWYRQTLGQGPEFLTYFQNEAQLEKSRLLSDRFSAERPKGSFSTLEIQRTEQGDSAMYLCASSASTQETQYFGPGTRLLVL.